This passage covers 7 T cell receptor beta chains from one sample sequenced in a study of blood T cells in healthy people across ages. It was with a sample-barcoded 5' primer and a J-beta primer mix that a second PCR of roughly 7 to 12 cycles was run. Using its own MiXCR run on the 5' RACE reads, TCRdb lists one record per CDR3 protein. The table has about 640,000 distinct CDR3 sequences, about 53% seen once. The sequencing sample was made of blood. These TCRs come from a man aged 55 to 70 in good health.

The chain has TRBV5-4 and TRBJ2-5, with 7 bases identical to TRBD1. The CDR3 length is 13 residues. The J segment lost 5 bases and the V segment lost 5 bases, leaving 6 bases of the junction unmatched. CDR1 is SGHNT and CDR2 is YYREEE in the germline V gene (reference sequence). CDR3 sequence (DNA): TGTGCCAGCAGGCACACAGGGGAGGAGACCCAGTACTTC. Translation: CASRHTGEETQYF.

The chain uses TRBV3-1 and TRBJ2-1; 12 bases are a match to TRBD2. Trimming cost V 2 bases and J 10 bases; bases outside gene matches: 0. The CDR3 totals 13 residues. The germline V gene encodes CDR1 LGHDT and CDR2 YNNKEL (reference sequence). Written as DNA, the CDR3 is TGTGCCAGCAGCCAAACTAGCGGGGGGGAGCAGTTCTTC. Encoded protein: CASSQTSGGEQFF.

This clonotype was seen only a few times. V gene TRBV28 combines with J gene TRBJ2-6, with TRBD2 as a possible D gene (5 bases). There are 14 residues in the CDR3. The germline V and J ends were trimmed by 7 bases and 3 bases, with 10 bases remaining between them. Germline V gene lookup returns CDR1 MDHEN and CDR2 SYDVKM. The CDR3 region is CASIRGGGANVLTF. The CDR3, as DNA: TGTGCCAGCATCCGGGGTGGTGGGGCCAACGTCCTGACTTTC.

The genes are TRBV3-1 and TRBJ2-1, with 8 bases aligning to TRBD2. CDR3 length: 14 residues. The V and J ends lost 5 bases and 12 bases, in that order; junction bases with no gene match: 12. CDR1 and CDR2 from the germline V gene are LGHDT and YNNKEL (reference sequence). The CDR3 region has the DNA TGTGCCAGCAGCATACCGAGGGGAGCGGGGGTGCAGTTCTTC. This gives the protein CASSIPRGAGVQFF.

The V and J genes are TRBV5-1 and TRBJ2-1; 7 bases agree with TRBD1. V lost 4 bases and J lost 4; bases outside the gene matches: 11. From germline, CDR1 is SGHRS and CDR2 YFSETQ. The CDR3 covers 16 residues. Written as DNA, the CDR3 is TGCGCCAGCAGCCCAGGGGGAAGGGGAGCATACAATGAGCAGTTCTTC. Its protein is CASSPGGRGAYNEQFF. The full variable domain, completed using reference TRBV5-1 and TRBJ2-1, is KAGVTQTPRYLIKTRGQQVTLSCSPISGHRSVSWYQQTPGQGLQFLFEYFSETQRNKGNFPGRFSGRQFSNSRSEMNVSTLELGDSALYLCASSPGGRGAYNEQFFGPGTRLTVL.

This chain joins TRBV4-1 and TRBJ2-1, with 10 bases fitting TRBD2. The CDR3 is 15 residues long. The V gene's germline CDR1 is MGHRA and CDR2 YSYEKL. Trimming cost V 1 base and J 6 bases; bases outside gene matches: 3. CDR3 sequence: CASSQVSGGVNEQFF. CDR3 nucleotide sequence: TGCGCCAGCAGCCAAGTGAGCGGGGGGGTCAATGAGCAGTTCTTC.

The CDR3 loop reads CSVIDYGYTF. The CDR3 DNA sequence: TGCAGCGTTATCGACTATGGCTACACCTTC. The rearrangement joins TRBV29-1 to TRBJ1-2, with D uncertain. The CDR3 is made up of 10 amino acids. CDR1 and CDR2 (germline): SQVTM, ANQGSEA. V gave up 5 bases and J gave up 3 bases, with 4 bases separating them. Looking up the rest from reference TRBV29-1 and TRBJ1-2 gives the full variable domain: SAVISQKPSRDICQRGTSLTIQCQVDSQVTMMFWYRQQPGQSLTLIATANQGSEATYESGFVIDKFPISRPNLTFSTLTVSNMSPEDSSIYLCSVIDYGYTFGSGTRLTVV.